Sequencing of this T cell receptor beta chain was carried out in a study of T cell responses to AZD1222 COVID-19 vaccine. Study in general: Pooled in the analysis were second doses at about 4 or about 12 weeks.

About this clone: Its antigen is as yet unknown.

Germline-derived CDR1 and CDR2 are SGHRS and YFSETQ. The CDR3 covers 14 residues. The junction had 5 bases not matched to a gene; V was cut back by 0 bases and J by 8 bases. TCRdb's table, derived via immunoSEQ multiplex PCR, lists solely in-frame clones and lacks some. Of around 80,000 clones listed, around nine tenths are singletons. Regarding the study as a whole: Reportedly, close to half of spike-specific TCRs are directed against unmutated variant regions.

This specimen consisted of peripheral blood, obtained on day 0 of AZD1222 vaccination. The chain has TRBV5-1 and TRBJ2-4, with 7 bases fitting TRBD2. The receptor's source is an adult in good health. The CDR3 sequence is CASSLVAGVDIQYF. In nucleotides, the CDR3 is TGCGCCAGCAGCTTGGTTGCGGGAGTGGACATTCAGTACTTC.